The subject of this entry is one TCR beta chain. Germline V CDR1 and CDR2: SEHNR, FQNEAQ (reference sequence). Trimming shortened V by 6 bases and J by 6 bases, and 18 bases separated the two germline ends. This CDR3 region has 14 residues. Ex vivo total memory CD4+ cells were sequenced at deep level. Libraries were prepared by immunoSEQ multiplex PCR; TCRdb keeps only in-frame clonotypes and omits some of them. Seen here are 25,000 to 30,000 clones, 65% to 85% observed once, and the top ten hold around 0.96%. The data belong to a study of human CD4 T cells and Enterobacteriaceae. The memory gate held CD4+ cells that were not CD45RA+CCR7+CD95- naive cells, over 95% pure. CD4+ T cells and monocytes were enriched with CD4 and CD14 microbeads. Sorting first excluded CD8+, CD14+, CD16+, CD56+, CD19+ and CD25-bright cells.

Sample: memory CD4+ T cells from blood. This chain connects TRBV7-9 to TRBJ2-7; no definite D call. This TCR was recovered from a human donor in good health. The CDR3 is CASSPTREVAEQYF. As DNA, the CDR3 is TGTGCCAGCAGTCCCACCCGTGAGGTCGCCGAGCAGTACTTC.